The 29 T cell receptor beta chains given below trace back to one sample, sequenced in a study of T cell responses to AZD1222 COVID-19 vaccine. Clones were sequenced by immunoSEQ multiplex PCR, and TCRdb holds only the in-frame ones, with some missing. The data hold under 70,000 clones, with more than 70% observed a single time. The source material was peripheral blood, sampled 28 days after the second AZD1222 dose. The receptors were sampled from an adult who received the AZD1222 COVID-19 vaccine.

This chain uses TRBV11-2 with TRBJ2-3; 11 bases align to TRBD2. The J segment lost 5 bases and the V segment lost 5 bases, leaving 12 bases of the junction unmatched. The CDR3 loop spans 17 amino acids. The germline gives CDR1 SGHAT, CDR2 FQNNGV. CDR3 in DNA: TGTGCCAGCAGCCCCCTGGGGATAGCGGGAGGGGTAGATACGCAGTATTTT. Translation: CASSPLGIAGGVDTQYF.

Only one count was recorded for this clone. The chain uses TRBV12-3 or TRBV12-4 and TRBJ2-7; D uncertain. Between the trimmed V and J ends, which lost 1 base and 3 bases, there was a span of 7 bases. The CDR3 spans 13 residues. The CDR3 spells CASSLGQVYEQYF. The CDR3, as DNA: TGTGCCAGCAGTTTAGGGCAGGTCTACGAGCAGTACTTC.

The CDR3 is CASSQVRVGEQFF. As DNA, the CDR3 is TGTGCCAGCAGCCAAGTCAGGGTGGGGGAGCAGTTCTTC. This chain connects TRBV3-1 (or the pseudogene TRBV3-2) to TRBJ2-1; tentatively, D is TRBD1 (5 bases). The CDR3 covers 13 residues. Trimming stripped 1 base from V and 10 bases from J, with 11 bases between. The germline V gene has CDR1 LGHDT and CDR2 YNNKEL (reference sequence).

The CDR3 region is CASSLQGLGTEAFF. CDR3 nucleotide sequence: TGTGCCAGCAGTTTACAGGGGCTGGGGACTGAAGCTTTCTTT. The chain couples TRBV28 to TRBJ1-1, with D possibly being TRBD1 (6 bases). The CDR3 loop spans 14 amino acids. Looked up from germline, CDR1 is MDHEN and CDR2 is SYDVKM. Trimming cost V 2 bases and J 5 bases, with 12 bases left between them. Using reference TRBV28 and TRBJ1-1 for the parts outside the CDR3, the full variable domain is DVKVTQSSRYLVKRTGEKVFLECVQDMDHENMFWYRQDPGLGLRLIYFSYDVKMKEKGDIPEGYSVSREKKERFSLILESASTNQTSMYLCASSLQGLGTEAFFGQGTRLTVV.

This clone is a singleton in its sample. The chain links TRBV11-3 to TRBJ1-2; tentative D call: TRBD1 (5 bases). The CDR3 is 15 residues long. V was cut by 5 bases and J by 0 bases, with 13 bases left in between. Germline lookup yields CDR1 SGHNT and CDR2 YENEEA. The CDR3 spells CASSGGVSSNYGYTF. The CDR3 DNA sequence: TGTGCCAGCAGCGGAGGGGTCAGTTCTAACTATGGCTACACCTTC. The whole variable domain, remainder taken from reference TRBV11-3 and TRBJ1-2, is EAGVVQSPRYKIIEKKQPVAFWCNPISGHNTLYWYLQNLGQGPELLIRYENEEAVDDSQLPKDRFSAERLKGVDSTLKIQPAELGDSAVYLCASSGGVSSNYGYTFGSGTRLTVV.

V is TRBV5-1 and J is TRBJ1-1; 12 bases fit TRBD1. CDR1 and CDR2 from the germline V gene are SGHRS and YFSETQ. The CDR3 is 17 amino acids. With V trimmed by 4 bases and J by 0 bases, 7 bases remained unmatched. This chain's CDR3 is CASSPGTGGVMNTEAFF. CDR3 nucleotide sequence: TGCGCCAGCAGCCCCGGGACAGGGGGCGTGATGAACACTGAAGCTTTCTTT.

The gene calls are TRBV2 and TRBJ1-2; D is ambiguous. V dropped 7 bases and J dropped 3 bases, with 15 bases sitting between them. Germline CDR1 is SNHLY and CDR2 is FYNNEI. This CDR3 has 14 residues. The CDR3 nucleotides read TGTGCCAGCAAAATGGCCGTGGTTGACTATGGCTACACCTTC. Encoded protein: CASKMAVVDYGYTF.

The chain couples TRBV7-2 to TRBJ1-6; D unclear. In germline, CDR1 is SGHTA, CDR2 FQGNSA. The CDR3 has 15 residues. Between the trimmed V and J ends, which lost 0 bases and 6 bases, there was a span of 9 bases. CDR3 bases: TGTGCCAGCAGCTTAGCAGGGCCCCCTAATTCACCCCTCCACTTT. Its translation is CASSLAGPPNSPLHF.

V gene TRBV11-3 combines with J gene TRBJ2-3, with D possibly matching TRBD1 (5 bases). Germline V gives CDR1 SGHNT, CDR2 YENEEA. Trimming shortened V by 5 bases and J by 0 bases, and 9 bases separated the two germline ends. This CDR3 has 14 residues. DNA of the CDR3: TGTGCCAGCAGCCCTGGACATAGCACAGATACGCAGTATTTT. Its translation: CASSPGHSTDTQYF. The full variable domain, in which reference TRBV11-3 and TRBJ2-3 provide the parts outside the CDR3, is EAGVVQSPRYKIIEKKQPVAFWCNPISGHNTLYWYLQNLGQGPELLIRYENEEAVDDSQLPKDRFSAERLKGVDSTLKIQPAELGDSAVYLCASSPGHSTDTQYFGPGTRLTVL.

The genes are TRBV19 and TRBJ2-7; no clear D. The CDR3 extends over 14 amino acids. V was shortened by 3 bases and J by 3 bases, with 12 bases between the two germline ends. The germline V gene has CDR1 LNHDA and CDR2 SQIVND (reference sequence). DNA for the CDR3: TGTGCCAGTAGTATTGGTACTCGAGGCTACGAGCAGTACTTC. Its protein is CASSIGTRGYEQYF.

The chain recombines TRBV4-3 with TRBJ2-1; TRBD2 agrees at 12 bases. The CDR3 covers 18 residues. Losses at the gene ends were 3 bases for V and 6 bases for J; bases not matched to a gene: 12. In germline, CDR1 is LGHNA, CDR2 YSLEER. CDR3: CASSHFIASGRAGNEQFF. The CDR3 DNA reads TGCGCCAGCAGCCATTTTATCGCTAGCGGGAGGGCCGGCAATGAGCAGTTCTTC.

The CDR3 region is CASSEWGYYGYTF. The CDR3 coding sequence is TGCGCCAGCAGTGAGTGGGGGTACTATGGCTACACCTTC. The chain uses TRBV10-2 and TRBJ1-2; TRBD1 might be the D (5 bases). The V gene lost 1 base and the J gene lost 3 bases, with 6 bases spanning the gap. The CDR3 consists of 13 residues. Germline assignment: CDR1 WSHSY and CDR2 SAAADI.

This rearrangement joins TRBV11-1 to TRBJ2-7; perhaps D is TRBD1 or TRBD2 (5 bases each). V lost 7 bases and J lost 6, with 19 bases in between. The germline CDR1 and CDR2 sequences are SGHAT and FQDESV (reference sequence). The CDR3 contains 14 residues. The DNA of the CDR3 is TGTGCCAGCAAGCACGACTACCGGGGCAGCGAGCAGTACTTC. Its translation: CASKHDYRGSEQYF.

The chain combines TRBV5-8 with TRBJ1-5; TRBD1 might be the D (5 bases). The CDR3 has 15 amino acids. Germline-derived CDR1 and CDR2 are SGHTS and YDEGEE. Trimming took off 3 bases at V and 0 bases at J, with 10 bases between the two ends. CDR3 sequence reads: CASSSDIHSNQPQHF. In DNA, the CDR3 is TGTGCCAGCAGCTCGGACATACATAGCAATCAGCCCCAGCATTTT.

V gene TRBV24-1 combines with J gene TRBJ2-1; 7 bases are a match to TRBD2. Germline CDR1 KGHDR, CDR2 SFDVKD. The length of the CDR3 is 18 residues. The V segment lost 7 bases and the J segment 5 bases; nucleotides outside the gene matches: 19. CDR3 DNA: TGTGCCACCAGCCCCCATAGCTTGTGGGCGGGAGACCACAATGAGCAGTTCTTC. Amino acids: CATSPHSLWAGDHNEQFF.

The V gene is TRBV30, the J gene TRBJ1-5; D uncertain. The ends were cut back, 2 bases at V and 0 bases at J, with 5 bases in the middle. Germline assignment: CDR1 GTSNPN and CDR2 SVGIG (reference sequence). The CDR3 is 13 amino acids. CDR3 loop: CAWSKGSNQPQHF. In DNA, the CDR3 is TGTGCCTGGAGTAAGGGTAGCAATCAGCCCCAGCATTTT.

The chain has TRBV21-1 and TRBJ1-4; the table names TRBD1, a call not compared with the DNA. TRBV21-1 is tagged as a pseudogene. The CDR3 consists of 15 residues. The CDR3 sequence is CASSKSTGCNEKLFF. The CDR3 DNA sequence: TGTGCCAGCAGCAAATCGACAGGGTGTAATGAAAAACTGTTTTTT.

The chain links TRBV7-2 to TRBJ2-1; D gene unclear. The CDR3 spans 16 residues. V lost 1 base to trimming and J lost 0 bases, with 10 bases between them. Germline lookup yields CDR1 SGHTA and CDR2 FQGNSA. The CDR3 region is CASSLEALRSYNEQFF. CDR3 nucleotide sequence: TGTGCCAGCAGCTTAGAGGCCCTTCGCTCCTACAATGAGCAGTTCTTC.

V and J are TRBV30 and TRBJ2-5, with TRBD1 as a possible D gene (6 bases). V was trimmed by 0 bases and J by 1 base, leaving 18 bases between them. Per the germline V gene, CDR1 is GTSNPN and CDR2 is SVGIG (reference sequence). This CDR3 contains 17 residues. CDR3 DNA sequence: TGTGCCTGGAGTGTATACCCTCGACGAGGGGGCCAAGAGACCCAGTACTTC. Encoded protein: CAWSVYPRRGGQETQYF.

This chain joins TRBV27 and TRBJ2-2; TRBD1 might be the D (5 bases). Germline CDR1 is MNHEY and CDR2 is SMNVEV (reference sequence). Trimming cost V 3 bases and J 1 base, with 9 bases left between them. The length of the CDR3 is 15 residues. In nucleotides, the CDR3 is TGTGCCAGCAGTTTCAGGGCCCTGAACACCGGGGAGCTGTTTTTT. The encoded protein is CASSFRALNTGELFF.

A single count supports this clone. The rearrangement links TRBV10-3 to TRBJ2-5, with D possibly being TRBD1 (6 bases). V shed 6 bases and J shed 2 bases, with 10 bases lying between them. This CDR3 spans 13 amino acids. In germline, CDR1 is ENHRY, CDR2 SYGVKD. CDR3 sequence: CAISSGEQETQYF. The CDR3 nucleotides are TGTGCCATCAGCTCAGGGGAGCAAGAGACCCAGTACTTC.

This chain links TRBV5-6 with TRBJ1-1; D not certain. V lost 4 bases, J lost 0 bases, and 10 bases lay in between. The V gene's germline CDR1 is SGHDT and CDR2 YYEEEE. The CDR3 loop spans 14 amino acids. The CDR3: CASSLWTVNTEAFF. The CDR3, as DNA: TGTGCCAGCAGCCTCTGGACCGTGAACACTGAAGCTTTCTTT. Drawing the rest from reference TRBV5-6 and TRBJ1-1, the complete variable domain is DAGVTQSPTHLIKTRGQQVTLRCSPKSGHDTVSWYQQALGQGPQFIFQYYEEEERQRGNFPDRFSGHQFPNYSSELNVNALLLGDSALYLCASSLWTVNTEAFFGQGTRLTVV.

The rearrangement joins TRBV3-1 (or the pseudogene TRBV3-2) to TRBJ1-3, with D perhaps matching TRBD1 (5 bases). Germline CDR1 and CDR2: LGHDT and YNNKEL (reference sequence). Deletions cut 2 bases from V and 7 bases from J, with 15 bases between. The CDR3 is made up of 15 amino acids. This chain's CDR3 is CASSQSSGVWNTIYF. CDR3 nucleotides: TGTGCCAGCAGCCAAAGTTCGGGGGTGTGGAACACCATATATTTT.

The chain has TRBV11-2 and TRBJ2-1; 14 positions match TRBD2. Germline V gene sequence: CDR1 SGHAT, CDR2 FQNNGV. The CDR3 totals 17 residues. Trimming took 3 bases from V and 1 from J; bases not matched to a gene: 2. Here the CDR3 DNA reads TGTGCCAGCAGCTTGGGGACTAGCGGGAGTTCCTACAATGAGCAGTTCTTC. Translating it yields CASSLGTSGSSYNEQFF.

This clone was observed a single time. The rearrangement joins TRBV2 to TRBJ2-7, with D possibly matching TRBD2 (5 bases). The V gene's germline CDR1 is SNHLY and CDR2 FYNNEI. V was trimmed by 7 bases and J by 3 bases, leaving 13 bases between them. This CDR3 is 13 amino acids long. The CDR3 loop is CASNPRRDYEQYF. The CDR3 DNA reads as TGTGCCAGCAACCCTCGACGGGACTACGAGCAGTACTTC.

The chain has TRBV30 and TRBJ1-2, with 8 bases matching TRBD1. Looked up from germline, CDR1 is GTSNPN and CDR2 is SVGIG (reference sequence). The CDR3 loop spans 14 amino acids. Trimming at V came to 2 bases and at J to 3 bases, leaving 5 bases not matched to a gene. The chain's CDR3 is CAWSINRGDYGYTF. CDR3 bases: TGTGCCTGGAGTATCAACAGGGGGGACTATGGCTACACCTTC.

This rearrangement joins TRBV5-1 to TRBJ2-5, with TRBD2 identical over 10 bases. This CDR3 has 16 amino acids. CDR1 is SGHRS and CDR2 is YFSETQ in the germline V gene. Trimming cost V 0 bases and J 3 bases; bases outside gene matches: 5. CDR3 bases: TGCGCCAGCAGCTTGGGGCTAGCGGGAGCGGAAGAGACCCAGTACTTC. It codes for CASSLGLAGAEETQYF.

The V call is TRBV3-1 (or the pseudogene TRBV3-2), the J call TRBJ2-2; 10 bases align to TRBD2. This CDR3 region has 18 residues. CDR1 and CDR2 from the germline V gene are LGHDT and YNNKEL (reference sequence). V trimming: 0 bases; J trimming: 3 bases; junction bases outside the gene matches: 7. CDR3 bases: TGTGCCAGCAGCCAAGATAAGCTAGCGGGAGAGGACACCGGGGAGCTGTTTTTT. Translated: CASSQDKLAGEDTGELFF.

DNA for the CDR3: TGTGCCAGCAGCCAAGCCAGGGGGAGTGGGGAGCTGTTTTTT. It encodes CASSQARGSGELFF. The V gene is TRBV14, the J gene TRBJ2-2, with 7 bases aligning to TRBD1. Germline assignment: CDR1 SGHDN and CDR2 FVKESK. CDR3 length: 14 residues. Trimming removed 1 base from V and 8 bases from J; junction bases left unmatched: 4.